The 17 T cell receptor beta chains in this list originate from one sample, sequenced in a study of radiotherapy plus CTLA-4 blockade in lung cancer. The assay was immunoSEQ multiplex PCR, and TCRdb's table has in-frame clones only and misses some. The table lists about 48,000 clones, around 83% of them singletons. Material: peripheral blood, obtained from a patient treated with radiotherapy plus ipilimumab. These receptors originate from a human donor with non-small cell lung cancer who had stable disease on radiotherapy plus ipilimumab.

J is TRBJ1-4 and V is TRBV28; D may be TRBD1 (5 bases). The length of the CDR3 is 12 residues. The V gene lost 5 bases and the J gene lost 10 bases, with 11 bases spanning the gap. Germline values: CDR1 MDHEN, CDR2 SYDVKM. As DNA, the CDR3 is TGTGCCAGCAGTGGGTGGGGGGGAAAACTGTTTTTT. Its protein is CASSGWGGKLFF.

This clone was found once. This chain uses TRBV19 with TRBJ1-1, with TRBD1 identical over 8 bases. This CDR3 is 14 amino acids long. The ends lost 7 bases at V and 6 bases at J; junction bases unmatched: 10. Germline values: CDR1 LNHDA, CDR2 SQIVND (reference sequence). The CDR3 DNA follows: TGTGCCAGTACCTCTTCAGGGGGCGCGGCTGAAGCTTTCTTT. This encodes CASTSSGGAAEAFF.

The chain couples TRBV7-3 to TRBJ2-3; TRBD1 is a possible D gene (6 bases). The CDR3 is 14 residues long. V lost 5 bases, J lost 7 bases, and 16 bases lay in between. The V gene's germline CDR1 is SGHTA and CDR2 FQGTGA. CDR3 amino acids: CASSRGGYLNTQYF. The CDR3, as DNA: TGTGCCAGCAGCCGAGGGGGTTACTTAAATACGCAGTATTTT.

The chain recombines TRBV7-9 with TRBJ2-2, with D possibly matching TRBD2 (7 bases). From germline, CDR1 is SEHNR and CDR2 FQNEAQ (reference sequence). The CDR3 is 15 amino acids. The ends were cut back, 1 base at V and 2 bases at J, with 8 bases in the middle. CDR3 in amino acids: CASSLGGGNTGELFF. The DNA of the CDR3 is TGTGCCAGCAGCTTAGGCGGGGGCAACACCGGGGAGCTGTTTTTT. The full variable domain, in which reference TRBV7-9 and TRBJ2-2 provide the parts outside the CDR3, is DTGVSQNPRHKITKRGQNVTFRCDPISEHNRLYWYRQTLGQGPEFLTYFQNEAQLEKSRLLSDRFSAERPKGSFSTLEIQRTEQGDSAMYLCASSLGGGNTGELFFGEGSRLTVL.

The chain couples TRBV5-6 to TRBJ1-4, with 9 bases lining up with TRBD1. V trimming: 0 bases; J trimming: 8 bases; junction bases outside the gene matches: 5. The length of the CDR3 is 15 residues. Germline CDR1 SGHDT, CDR2 YYEEEE. CDR3 bases: TGTGCCAGCAGCTTGGGACAGGGGGTAGGGGAAAAACTGTTTTTT. Amino acid sequence: CASSLGQGVGEKLFF. Filled out from reference TRBV5-6 and TRBJ1-4, the complete variable domain reads DAGVTQSPTHLIKTRGQQVTLRCSPKSGHDTVSWYQQALGQGPQFIFQYYEEEERQRGNFPDRFSGHQFPNYSSELNVNALLLGDSALYLCASSLGQGVGEKLFFGSGTQLSVL.

This clone was seen only once. The V gene is TRBV10-3, the J gene TRBJ1-4; weak D call: TRBD1 (5 bases). The length of the CDR3 is 13 residues. In germline, CDR1 is ENHRY, CDR2 SYGVKD. V gave up 7 bases and J gave up 7 bases, with 13 bases separating them. The CDR3 DNA sequence: TGTGCCATCAATGCGGGGGAAGGTGAAAAACTGTTTTTT. It specifies CAINAGEGEKLFF.

This chain joins TRBV5-1 and TRBJ2-1; D is perhaps TRBD2 (6 bases). The CDR3 contains 15 residues. In germline, CDR1 is SGHRS, CDR2 YFSETQ. V was clipped by 3 bases and J by 3 bases, with 13 bases between them. CDR3 nucleotide sequence: TGCGCCAGCAGCTGGAGTAGCGGAAACTACAATGAGCAGTTCTTC. It specifies CASSWSSGNYNEQFF.

The chain joins TRBV2 to TRBJ2-1, with 8 bases matching TRBD2. The ends lost 6 bases at V and 3 bases at J; junction bases unmatched: 4. Germline values: CDR1 SNHLY, CDR2 FYNNEI. This CDR3 has 14 amino acids. The CDR3 is CASSAGTSYNEQFF. The DNA for the CDR3 is TGTGCCAGCAGCGCCGGGACTAGCTACAATGAGCAGTTCTTC.

This clone showed up just a few times. V usage is TRBV7-2 and J usage is TRBJ2-7; D may be TRBD2 (5 bases). The CDR3 has 15 amino acids. Germline V gene data show CDR1 as SGHTA and CDR2 as FQGNSA. V lost 5 bases, J lost 1 base, and 15 bases lay in between. CDR3 nucleotide sequence: TGTGCCAGCAGCCAAGAAGAAGCGGAGTCCTACGAGCAGTACTTC. It yields the protein CASSQEEAESYEQYF.

The chain recombines TRBV10-2 with TRBJ2-3, with D uncertain. The V and J ends lost 3 bases and 5 bases respectively, with 12 bases between them. This CDR3 has 14 amino acids. Germline V gene lookup returns CDR1 WSHSY and CDR2 SAAADI. CDR3 DNA sequence: TGCGCCAGCAGTGATCGGTTAGCCGGAGATACGCAGTATTTT. Translated, it gives CASSDRLAGDTQYF.

V gene TRBV5-1 combines with J gene TRBJ1-2, with 10 nucleotides matching TRBD1. CDR1 is SGHRS, CDR2 YFSETQ, per germline. This CDR3 contains 18 residues. V shed 2 bases, J shed 8 bases, and the junction held 18 bases outside the gene matches. DNA of the CDR3: TGCGCCAGCAGCTTATCTGTTGGGACAGGGGTGAGAGTAGGCGGCTACACCTTC. Its protein is CASSLSVGTGVRVGGYTF.

J is TRBJ1-5 and V is TRBV4-1; D possibly corresponds to TRBD1 (6 bases). Germline V lookup: CDR1 MGHRA, CDR2 YSYEKL. The CDR3 contains 15 residues. V was cut by 0 bases and J by 9 bases, with 15 bases left in between. As DNA, the CDR3 is TGCGCCAGCAGCCAAGAACAGGACAGCAATTTGCCCCAGCATTTT. Translation: CASSQEQDSNLPQHF.

This clone showed up just a few times. Different DNA sequences within this sample yield the same CDR3. The chain uses TRBV14 and TRBJ2-7, with 9 positions matching TRBD2. The V gene end was trimmed by 1 base and the J gene end by 1 base; junction bases not matched to a gene: 2. This CDR3 spans 15 amino acids. Germline V gene sequence: CDR1 SGHDN, CDR2 FVKESK. This CDR3 reads CASSQASGRSYEQYF. In DNA, the CDR3 is TGTGCCAGCAGCCAAGCGAGCGGGAGGTCCTACGAGCAGTACTTC.

This sequence joins TRBV13 and TRBJ2-2, with 10 positions matching TRBD2. CDR3 size: 14 residues. Germline V gene data show CDR1 as PRHDT and CDR2 as FYEKMQ (reference sequence). V shed 6 bases, J shed 5 bases, and the junction held 3 bases outside the gene matches. CDR3 sequence reads: CASRVAGGTGELFF. The DNA of the CDR3 is TGTGCCAGCAGAGTAGCGGGAGGAACCGGGGAGCTGTTTTTT. Drawing the rest from reference TRBV13 and TRBJ2-2, the complete variable domain is AAGVIQSPRHLIKEKRETATLKCYPIPRHDTVYWYQQGPGQDPQFLISFYEKMQSDKGSIPDRFSAQQFSDYHSELNMSSLELGDSALYFCASRVAGGTGELFFGEGSRLTVL.

The chain employs TRBV5-6 and TRBJ1-5; D might be TRBD1 (6 bases). Germline V gives CDR1 SGHDT, CDR2 YYEEEE. CDR3 length equals 16 residues. V shed 2 bases and J shed 8 bases, with 20 bases lying between them. This chain's CDR3 is CASSFKQGLDGKPQHF. Written as DNA, the CDR3 is TGTGCCAGCAGCTTTAAACAGGGTCTTGATGGTAAGCCCCAGCATTTT.

This clone was found once. The chain combines TRBV2 with TRBJ1-2; tentatively, D is TRBD1 (6 bases). Germline lookup yields CDR1 SNHLY and CDR2 FYNNEI. V was cut by 8 bases and J by 1 base, with 11 bases left in between. The CDR3 contains 13 residues. In nucleotides, the CDR3 is TGTGCCAGCTTGACACAGGGTAACTATGGCTACACCTTC. This gives the protein CASLTQGNYGYTF. The full variable domain, completed using reference TRBV2 and TRBJ1-2, is EPEVTQTPSHQVTQMGQEVILRCVPISNHLYFYWYRQILGQKVEFLVSFYNNEISEKSEIFDDQFSVERPDGSNFTLKIRSTKLEDSAMYFCASLTQGNYGYTFGSGTRLTVV.

The chain couples TRBV4-1 to TRBJ2-5; D is possibly TRBD1 (5 bases). The germline V gene encodes CDR1 MGHRA and CDR2 YSYEKL. The germline V and J ends were trimmed by 4 bases and 10 bases, with 22 bases remaining between them. This CDR3 has 15 amino acids. The CDR3 here is CASSRRLDSLEFQYF. The CDR3 DNA reads TGCGCCAGCAGCCGACGGTTAGACAGTCTTGAGTTCCAGTACTTC.